Following are 8 T cell receptor beta chains from one sample sequenced in a study of CXCR3-negative and CXCR3-positive naive CD8 T cells. Libraries of TRB cDNA were made by 5' RACE and carried UMIs. TCRdb processed the 5' RACE reads again and assigns one entry to each CDR3 protein, with no DNA. Across around 81,000 distinct CDR3 sequences, the top ten clones capture roughly 1.4% of the sample. Sample: naive CXCR3- CD8+ T cells from blood. Subset defined: CD45RO-CCR7+CD27+CD95- naive CD8+ T cells lacking CXCR3 (TNR3-). The receptors were sampled from a human donor in good health. Some clones in this sample may be carry-over from other donors' samples.

V usage is TRBV20-1 and J usage is TRBJ2-5; TCRdb lists TRBD1, though no DNA is available to test this call. The CDR3 runs 14 residues. In germline, CDR1 is DFQATT, CDR2 SNEGSKA (reference sequence). CDR3 protein: CRVPADRGRETQYF.

V is TRBV29-1 and J is TRBJ2-5; TCRdb lists TRBD2, though no DNA is available to test this call. CDR1 and CDR2 from the germline V gene are SQVTM and ANQGSEA. The CDR3 spans 16 residues. This CDR3 reads CSVIGRPGGREETQYF.

This CDR3 reads CSVTLTGGVGNEQFF. V gene TRBV29-1 combines with J gene TRBJ2-1; TCRdb proposes TRBD1, but this gene call is untestable without DNA. CDR3 size: 15 residues. In germline, CDR1 is SQVTM, CDR2 ANQGSEA.

V gene TRBV5-1 combines with J gene TRBJ1-2; the TCRdb call, TRBD1, lacks DNA for checking. The length of the CDR3 is 13 residues. From germline, CDR1 is SGHRS and CDR2 YFSETQ. This chain's CDR3 is CASSFDRGEGYTF.

The chain combines TRBV6-5 with TRBJ2-7; the TRBD1 assignment by TCRdb is unverifiable without DNA. Germline assignment: CDR1 MNHEY and CDR2 SVGAGI. This CDR3 comprises 15 residues. The CDR3 sequence: CASSYYTGGIYEQYF.

The V gene is TRBV9, the J gene TRBJ2-1; the TRBD2 assignment by TCRdb is unverifiable without DNA. The CDR3 length is 16 residues. From germline, CDR1 is SGDLS and CDR2 YYNGEE. The CDR3 region is CASSVASGNIYNEQFF.

The V gene is TRBV4-2, the J gene TRBJ2-2. This CDR3 contains 14 residues. Germline CDR1 LGHNA, CDR2 YNFKEQ. CDR3 amino acids: CASSQVDYTGELFF.

The chain couples TRBV27 to TRBJ2-7. CDR3 size: 13 residues. Germline V gene sequence: CDR1 MNHEY, CDR2 SMNVEV (reference sequence). CDR3 in amino acids: CASGMRLAYEQYF.